Listed here are 25 T cell receptor beta chains from one sample, sequenced in a study of regulatory T cells in long-lasting Graves disease (dated by TCRdb to the early 2020s). Libraries were prepared through multiplex PCR. Sequenced using an Illumina HiSeq 4000. TCR beta libraries were built with iRepertoire HTBI primers and Arm-PCR amplification of CDR3 regions. TCRdb ran its own pipeline on the public reads, namely fastp trimming at Q25 and MiXCR clone calling, and kept in-frame beta chains. Every CDR3 protein is listed once, alongside the most common genes and DNA of its rows. For this sample the table gives some 560,000 distinct CDR3 sequences, of which around 16% were detected only once. Roughly 25% of the sample is in the top ten clones. What the time point label conveys for this sample: newly diagnosed GD, antithyroid drugs for less than 3 months. For both TCR sequencing and RNA sequencing, RNA was extracted from PBMCs using TRIzol.

This sample also appeared in a second study, on T cells in Graves' hyperthyroidism and ophthalmopathy.

Here the sequenced sample was peripheral blood mononuclear cells (PBMCs), taken at new diagnosis, from a patient treated with antithyroid drugs. Every receptor here comes from a woman aged 40 to 65 with Graves disease. Donor details come from another sample of the same person, matched by shared clones.

This clonotype was observed many times. The rearrangement uses TRBV4-1 and TRBJ2-1; D is uncertain. Germline V gene data show CDR1 as MGHRA and CDR2 as YSYEKL. The CDR3 has 12 residues. Trimming stripped 1 base from V and 7 bases from J, with 5 bases between. The CDR3 is CASSQALNEQFF. The CDR3 DNA sequence: TGCGCCAGCAGCCAAGCTCTAAATGAGCAGTTCTTC.

This clonotype was counted at least ten times. The chain combines TRBV6-1 with TRBJ2-5; D call uncertain. V lost 3 bases and J lost 5, with 10 bases in between. This CDR3 contains 13 residues. CDR1 is MNHNS, CDR2 SASEGT, per germline. For the CDR3, the DNA is TGTGCCAGCAGTGAGGGTAAGACGGAGACCCAGTACTTC. It codes for CASSEGKTETQYF.

Comments on this clonotype: This may arise from a read error, as a much more abundant clone is one base away. The chain has TRBV3-1 and TRBJ1-2, with D hard to call. Per germline, CDR1 LGHDT and CDR2 YNNKEL (reference sequence). The CDR3 covers 13 residues. Here the CDR3 DNA reads TGTGCCAGCAGCCGCCTCGGGCGCAGGATCGACATCTTC. As protein: CASSRLGRRIDIF.

This rearrangement joins TRBV24-1 to TRBJ2-2, with D perhaps TRBD1 or TRBD2 (6 bases each). CDR3 length: 14 amino acids. The V gene's germline CDR1 is KGHDR and CDR2 SFDVKD. Trimming took off 2 bases at V and 6 bases at J, with 9 bases between the two ends. Here the CDR3 reads CATSDSRGAGELFF. CDR3 DNA sequence: TGTGCCACCAGTGATTCAAGGGGGGCCGGGGAGCTGTTTTTT.

This chain uses TRBV12-3 or TRBV12-4 with TRBJ2-3; D is undetermined. CDR3 length: 13 amino acids. Trimming cost V 0 bases and J 2 bases, with 3 bases left between them. Written as DNA, the CDR3 is TGTGCCAGCAGTTTAGCACACACAGATACGCAGTATTTT. It specifies CASSLAHTDTQYF.

This clonotype was picked up many times. The CDR3 coding sequence is TGTGCCAGCAGTTTATTCTCCAAGGGACGTAACGAGCAGTACTTC. Encoded protein: CASSLFSKGRNEQYF. The chain carries TRBV12-3 or TRBV12-4 and TRBJ2-7, with D possibly being TRBD1 or TRBD2 (5 bases each). The ends were cut back, 2 bases at V and 5 bases at J, with 16 bases in the middle. The CDR3 is made up of 15 amino acids.

The chain recombines TRBV9 with TRBJ1-1, with unresolved D. Germline lookup yields CDR1 SGDLS and CDR2 YYNGEE. V was pared by 0 bases and J by 4 bases, with 10 bases between. There are 14 residues in the CDR3. CDR3 in DNA: TGTGCCAGCAGCGTAGGCGGAGGGCTCACTGAAGCTTTCTTT. The encoded protein is CASSVGGGLTEAFF. Filled out from reference TRBV9 and TRBJ1-1, the complete variable domain reads DSGVTQTPKHLITATGQRVTLRCSPRSGDLSVYWYQQSLDQGLQFLIQYYNGEERAKGNILERFSAQQFPDLHSELNLSSLELGDSALYFCASSVGGGLTEAFFGQGTRLTVV.

For this clonotype: Germline and junction disagree at one end, which may indicate a read error. V and J are TRBV10-3 and TRBJ1-2; TRBD1 aligns across 8 bases. The CDR3 sequence is 11 residues long. Germline CDR1 reads ENHRY; CDR2 reads SYGVKD. CDR3 DNA: TGTGCCGTCAGCGATGGACAGGGACCCACCTTC. Its translation is CAVSDGQGPTF.

Ten or more counts support this clonotype. The V gene is TRBV2, the J gene TRBJ2-7, with D unclear. V was clipped by 6 bases and J by 4 bases, with 10 bases between them. Germline V gene data show CDR1 as SNHLY and CDR2 as FYNNEI. The length of the CDR3 is 12 residues. CDR3 amino acids: CASRPPGYEQYF. CDR3 in DNA: TGTGCCAGCAGACCACCTGGATACGAGCAGTACTTC.

The sample holds many counts of this clonotype. The chain uses TRBV12-3 or TRBV12-4 and TRBJ2-5; TRBD2 agrees at 7 bases. The CDR3 contains 15 residues. V lost 6 bases to trimming and J lost 4 bases; unmatched junction nucleotides: 11. The CDR3 nucleotides are TGTGCCAGCAGCTTGGGAAAGGGAGGGCGAGAGACCCAGTACTTC. This codes for CASSLGKGGRETQYF.

V usage is TRBV18 and J usage is TRBJ2-5; D is perhaps TRBD2 (5 bases). The length of the CDR3 is 13 residues. Germline lookup yields CDR1 KGHSH and CDR2 LQKENI. Between the trimmed V and J ends, which lost 1 base and 4 bases, there was a span of 7 bases. CDR3 sequence: CASSPRAGETQYF. The CDR3 bases are TGTGCCAGCTCACCACGGGCGGGAGAGACCCAGTACTTC.

The table lists this clonotype with many counts. The rearrangement joins TRBV2 to TRBJ2-1, with 12 bases identical to TRBD1. The V and J ends lost 8 bases and 7 bases, in that order; junction bases with no gene match: 9. The CDR3 is 15 amino acids. Germline values: CDR1 SNHLY, CDR2 FYNNEI. CDR3 DNA sequence: TGTGCCAGCGTTCCGGGGGACAGGGGGCGGAATGAGCAGTTCTTC. Residues: CASVPGDRGRNEQFF.

This clonotype was observed at least ten times. The V and J genes are TRBV18 and TRBJ2-1; no clear D gene. The length of the CDR3 is 13 residues. CDR1 KGHSH and CDR2 LQKENI come from the germline V gene. The V end was cut by 4 bases, the J end by 7 bases, with 11 bases between. The CDR3 loop reads CASSLSRMNEQFF. In DNA, the CDR3 is TGTGCCAGCTCACTTTCACGGATGAATGAGCAGTTCTTC.

The rearrangement joins TRBV12-3 or TRBV12-4 to TRBJ2-1; TRBD1 agrees at 11 bases. The V segment lost 5 bases and the J segment 7 bases; nucleotides outside the gene matches: 7. This CDR3 region has 15 residues. CDR3: CASSQGQGAKNEQFF. In nucleotides, the CDR3 is TGTGCCAGCAGTCAAGGACAGGGGGCTAAAAATGAGCAGTTCTTC.

This clonotype occurred many times. The chain joins TRBV10-2 to TRBJ2-1; TRBD2 matches at 10 bases. The germline V gene encodes CDR1 WSHSY and CDR2 SAAADI. The CDR3 loop spans 16 amino acids. V gave up 0 bases and J gave up 6 bases; unmatched junction bases: 5. CDR3 in amino acids: CASSESGTSDTNEQFF. The CDR3 DNA follows: TGCGCCAGCAGTGAGTCAGGGACTAGCGACACCAATGAGCAGTTCTTC.

This clonotype was seen repeatedly, ten times or more. The J gene is TRBJ2-7, the V gene TRBV7-8; D is perhaps TRBD2 (5 bases). Germline loops: CDR1 SGHVS, CDR2 FQNEAQ. This CDR3 has 16 amino acids. V was shortened by 3 bases and J by 0 bases, with 15 bases between the two germline ends. CDR3: CASSFLPGVISYEQYF. The CDR3 region has the DNA TGTGCCAGCAGCTTCCTCCCCGGGGTTATCTCCTACGAGCAGTACTTC.

This clonotype was seen repeatedly, ten times or more. The chain employs TRBV20-1 and TRBJ2-7, with 14 bases aligning to TRBD2. The CDR3 runs to 14 residues. J was trimmed by 4 bases and V by 6 bases; bases with no gene match: 5. The germline V gene encodes CDR1 DFQATT and CDR2 SNEGSKA (reference sequence). In nucleotides, the CDR3 is TGCAGTGCGTCGGGACTAGCGGGGGTTTACGAGCAGTACTTC. It codes for CSASGLAGVYEQYF.

At least ten counts were recorded for this clonotype. A junction end diverges from the germline sequence, so it may reflect a read error. The V and J genes are TRBV5-1 and TRBJ2-3; a weak D match, TRBD1 (6 bases). Looked up from germline, CDR1 is SGHRS and CDR2 is YFSETQ. The CDR3 runs 13 residues. The CDR3 DNA reads TGTGCCAGCAGCTCGGGACAAGCAGATACGCAGTATTTT. Its protein product is CASSSGQADTQYF.

This rearrangement joins TRBV9 to TRBJ2-7; 10 nucleotides align to TRBD1. This CDR3 is 15 amino acids long. Looked up from germline, CDR1 is SGDLS and CDR2 is YYNGEE. J gave up 5 bases and V 0 bases, and 5 bases lay outside the gene matches. The CDR3 loop reads CASSVEDRGLDEQYF. The CDR3 bases are TGTGCCAGCAGCGTAGAAGACAGGGGGCTCGACGAGCAGTACTTC.

This clonotype was seen more than once but under ten times. The chain uses TRBV6-2 or TRBV6-3 and TRBJ1-4, with TRBD1 as a possible D gene (5 bases). The V end lost 5 bases, the J end lost 3 bases, and 13 bases lay between the germline ends. The CDR3 length is 15 residues. CDR1 and CDR2 (germline): MNHEY, SVGEGT. CDR3 loop: CASSVTVTPNEKLFF. CDR3 bases: TGTGCCAGCAGTGTGACAGTCACTCCTAATGAAAAACTGTTTTTT.

In the case of this clonotype: A read error is possible here, since a much larger clone lies one base away. This chain connects TRBV2 to TRBJ2-5; no clear D. Per germline, CDR1 SNHLY and CDR2 FYNNEI. CDR3 length: 11 residues. The V and J ends lost 6 bases and 4 bases respectively, with 6 bases between them. CDR3 bases: TGTGCCAGCAGGGTGTCAGAGACCCAGTACTTC. Translation gives CASRVSETQYF.

The J gene is TRBJ1-3, the V gene TRBV5-1; the match to TRBD1 covers 8 bases. The CDR3 is 16 residues long. Germline V CDR1 and CDR2: SGHRS, YFSETQ. The junction had 2 bases not matched to a gene; V was cut back by 0 bases and J by 0 bases. The CDR3 region has the DNA TGCGCCAGCAGCTTGGGACAGGGGATCTCTGGAAACACCATATATTTT. This encodes CASSLGQGISGNTIYF. The entire variable domain, with the rest obtained from reference TRBV5-1 and TRBJ1-3, is as follows: KAGVTQTPRYLIKTRGQQVTLSCSPISGHRSVSWYQQTPGQGLQFLFEYFSETQRNKGNFPGRFSGRQFSNSRSEMNVSTLELGDSALYLCASSLGQGISGNTIYFGEGSWLTVV.

The sample holds one count of this clonotype. Possible read error: a much larger clone is one base away. The chain recombines TRBV2 with TRBJ2-1, with D possibly being TRBD1 (5 bases). The last part of the DNA fits TRBJ2-5 better; the J call may be wrong. The CDR3 totals 14 residues. In germline, CDR1 is SNHLY, CDR2 FYNNEI. The CDR3 coding sequence is TGTGTCAGCAGTGAGCAGGGCGTCGTAGAGACCCAGTACTTC. Its translation: CVSSEQGVVETQYF.

This clonotype has more than one count but fewer than ten. The chain employs TRBV30 and TRBJ2-7, with D perhaps TRBD1 (5 bases). CDR1 and CDR2 from the germline V gene are GTSNPN and SVGIG (reference sequence). The CDR3 spans 13 residues. V shed 3 bases and J shed 3 bases, with 12 bases lying between them. CDR3 region: CAWRATANYEQYF. The CDR3 DNA reads as TGTGCCTGGAGGGCGACAGCGAACTACGAGCAGTACTTC.

In its sample, this clonotype was seen many times. The chain couples TRBV28 to TRBJ1-2; 9 bases are a match to TRBD1. Germline assignment: CDR1 MDHEN and CDR2 SYDVKM. The CDR3 loop spans 15 amino acids. Losses at the gene ends were 4 bases for V and 5 bases for J; bases not matched to a gene: 8. CDR3 in amino acids: CASSWAGQGYYGYTF. In DNA form, the CDR3 reads TGTGCCAGCAGTTGGGCCGGACAGGGGTATTATGGCTACACCTTC.